This TCR beta chain is drawn from a study of cytomegalovirus exposure and HLA in healthy donors. General study results and limits: Later analysis showed TCR association rates varying by HLA locus, highest for DRB1 and lowest for HLA-C. Reportedly, cytomegalovirus status was diagnosed with high sensitivity and specificity. The presence/absence work took it that sequencing depth was about the same across donors. According to the study, 160 or so TCR beta chains were cytomegalovirus-associated.

Researchers ran the PCR with 60 Vbeta and 13 Jbeta primers. TCRdb's table, derived via immunoSEQ multiplex PCR, lists solely in-frame clones and lacks some. The ten top clones account for roughly 8.8%, within a sample of tens of thousands of clones. Concerning this clone itself: Antigen specificity is unknown.

Looked up from germline, CDR1 is KGHSH and CDR2 is LQKENI. V dropped 2 bases and J dropped 1; count of bases not matched to a gene: 4. This CDR3 has 16 residues. V and J are TRBV18 and TRBJ2-2; TRBD2 matches 7 bases. Sequenced material: PBMCs. The sequence derives from a man aged 45-65 years in good health and CMV-seropositive. The CDR3 nucleotides read TGTGCCAGCTCACCAGCTAGCGGAGTGAACACCGGGGAGCTGTTTTTT. The encoded protein is CASSPASGVNTGELFF.